The sequence of this T cell receptor (beta chain) was determined in a study of T cell responses to AZD1222 COVID-19 vaccine. Trimming stripped 7 bases from V and 1 base from J, with 13 bases between. This CDR3 has 14 residues. Germline-derived CDR1 and CDR2 are SNHLY and FYNNEI. TCRdb's table, derived via immunoSEQ multiplex PCR, lists solely in-frame clones and lacks some. The data show some 120,000 clones, with approximately 85% seen just once and roughly 3.9% held by the top ten. The gene calls are TRBV2 and TRBJ1-1; possibly TRBD1 for D (5 bases). The sequence was collected from an adult in good health. The sequencing used peripheral blood, collected on day 0 of MenACWY control vaccination. Here the CDR3 reads CASTSLGGNTEAFF. Written as DNA, the CDR3 is TGTGCCAGCACCTCACTCGGGGGGAACACTGAAGCTTTCTTT.